This TCR beta chain stems from a study of T cells after yellow fever vaccination. Turning to the study itself: Preparation used SMART-Seq v4 Ultra Low Input for the low-cell-number fractions. Regarding the study as a whole: The study found a weaker secondary response that peaked faster, day 5 versus 15.

TCRdb itself ran the 5' RACE reads through MiXCR, one entry per CDR3 protein. Of 100,000 to 150,000 distinct CDR3 sequences listed, around 7.7% are singletons. The CDR3 sequence is 13 residues long. V was pared by 4 bases and J by 12 bases, with 16 bases between. The germline V gene encodes CDR1 SGHTA and CDR2 FQGTGA. The sample holds many counts of this clonotype. Its cognate antigen is unknown. The sequence was collected from a man aged 18-30 years who received the YFV17D yellow fever vaccine. The chain uses TRBV7-3 and TRBJ2-1; D gene uncertain. The sample was CD4+ T cells sorted from PBMCs, taken approximately 11 days after the first yellow fever vaccination. The CDR3 DNA is TGTGCCAGCAGCTACTCGGTCAGCTCTGGGCAGTTCTTC. Translation gives CASSYSVSSGQFF. Filled out from reference TRBV7-3 and TRBJ2-1, the complete variable domain reads GAGVSQTPSNKVTEKGKYVELRCDPISGHTALYWYRQSLGQGPEFLIYFQGTGAADDSGLPNDRFFAVRPEGSVSTLKIQRTERGDSAVYLCASSYSVSSGQFFGPGTRLTVL.